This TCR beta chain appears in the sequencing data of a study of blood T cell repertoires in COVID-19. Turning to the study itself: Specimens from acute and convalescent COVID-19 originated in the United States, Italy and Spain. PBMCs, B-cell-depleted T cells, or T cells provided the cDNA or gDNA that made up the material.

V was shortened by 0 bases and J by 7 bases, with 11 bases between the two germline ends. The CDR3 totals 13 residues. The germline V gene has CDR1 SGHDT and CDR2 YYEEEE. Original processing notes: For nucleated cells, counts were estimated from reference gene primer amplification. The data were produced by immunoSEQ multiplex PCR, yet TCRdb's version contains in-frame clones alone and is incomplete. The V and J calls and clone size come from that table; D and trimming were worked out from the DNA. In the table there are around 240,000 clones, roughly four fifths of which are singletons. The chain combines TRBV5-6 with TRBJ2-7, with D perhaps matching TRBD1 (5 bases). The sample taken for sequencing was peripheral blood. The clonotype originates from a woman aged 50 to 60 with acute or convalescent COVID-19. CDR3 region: CASSLVGHGEQYF. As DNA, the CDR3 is TGTGCCAGCAGCTTGGTGGGGCATGGAGAGCAGTACTTC.